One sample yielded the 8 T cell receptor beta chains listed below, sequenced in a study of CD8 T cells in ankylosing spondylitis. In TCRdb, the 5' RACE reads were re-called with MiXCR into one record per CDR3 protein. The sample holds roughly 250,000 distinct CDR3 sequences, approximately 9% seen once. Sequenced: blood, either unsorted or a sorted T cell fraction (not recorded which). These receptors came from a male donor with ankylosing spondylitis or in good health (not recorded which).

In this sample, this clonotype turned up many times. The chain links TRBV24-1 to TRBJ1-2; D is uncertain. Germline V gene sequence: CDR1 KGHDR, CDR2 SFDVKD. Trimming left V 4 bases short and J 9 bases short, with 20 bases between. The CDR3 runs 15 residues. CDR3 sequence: CATSDWTGSKGSYTF. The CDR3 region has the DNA TGTGCCACCAGTGACTGGACGGGGTCAAAGGGTAGCTACACCTTC.

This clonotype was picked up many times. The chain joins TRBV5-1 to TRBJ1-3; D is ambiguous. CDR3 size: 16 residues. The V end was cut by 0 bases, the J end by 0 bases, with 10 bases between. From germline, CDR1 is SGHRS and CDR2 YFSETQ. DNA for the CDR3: TGCGCCAGCAGCTTGGCCGGGCCAAGCTCTGGAAACACCATATATTTT. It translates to CASSLAGPSSGNTIYF.

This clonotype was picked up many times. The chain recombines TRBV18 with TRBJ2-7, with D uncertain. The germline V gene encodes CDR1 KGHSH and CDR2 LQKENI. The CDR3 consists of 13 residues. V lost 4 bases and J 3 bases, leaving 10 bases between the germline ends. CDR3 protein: CASSLQELYEQYF. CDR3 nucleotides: TGTGCCAGCTCACTTCAGGAGCTCTACGAGCAGTACTTC.

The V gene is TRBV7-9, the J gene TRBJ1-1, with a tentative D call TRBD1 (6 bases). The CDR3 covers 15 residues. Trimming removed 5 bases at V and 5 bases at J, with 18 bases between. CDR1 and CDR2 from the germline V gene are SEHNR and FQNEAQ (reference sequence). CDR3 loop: CASSPRGGEDTEAFF. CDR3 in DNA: TGTGCCAGCAGCCCCAGGGGAGGGGAGGATACTGAAGCTTTCTTT.

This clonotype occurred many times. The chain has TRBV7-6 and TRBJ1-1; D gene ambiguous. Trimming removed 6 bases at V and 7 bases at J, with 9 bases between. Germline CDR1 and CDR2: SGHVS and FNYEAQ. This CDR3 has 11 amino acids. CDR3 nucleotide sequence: TGTGCCAGCAGATCCGAAGGTGAAGCTTTCTTT. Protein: CASRSEGEAFF.

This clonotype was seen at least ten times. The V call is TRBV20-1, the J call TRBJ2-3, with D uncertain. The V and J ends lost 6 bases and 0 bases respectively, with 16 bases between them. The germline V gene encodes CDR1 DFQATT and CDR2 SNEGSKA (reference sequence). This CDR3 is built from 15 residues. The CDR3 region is CSAQAEATSTDTQYF. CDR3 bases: TGCAGTGCCCAGGCCGAGGCAACTAGCACAGATACGCAGTATTTT.

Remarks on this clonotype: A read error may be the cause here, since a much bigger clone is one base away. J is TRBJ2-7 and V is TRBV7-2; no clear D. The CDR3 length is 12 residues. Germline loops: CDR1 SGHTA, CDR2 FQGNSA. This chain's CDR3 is CASSLVHDERYF. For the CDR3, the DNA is TGTGCCAGCAGCTTAGTCCATGACGAGCGGTACTTC.

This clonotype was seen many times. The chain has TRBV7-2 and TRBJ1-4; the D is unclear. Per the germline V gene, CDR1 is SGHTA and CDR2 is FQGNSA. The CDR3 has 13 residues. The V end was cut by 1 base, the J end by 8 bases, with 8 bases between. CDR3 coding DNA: TGTGCCAGCAGCTTAGGGGTGAGGGAAAAACTGTTTTTT. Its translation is CASSLGVREKLFF.